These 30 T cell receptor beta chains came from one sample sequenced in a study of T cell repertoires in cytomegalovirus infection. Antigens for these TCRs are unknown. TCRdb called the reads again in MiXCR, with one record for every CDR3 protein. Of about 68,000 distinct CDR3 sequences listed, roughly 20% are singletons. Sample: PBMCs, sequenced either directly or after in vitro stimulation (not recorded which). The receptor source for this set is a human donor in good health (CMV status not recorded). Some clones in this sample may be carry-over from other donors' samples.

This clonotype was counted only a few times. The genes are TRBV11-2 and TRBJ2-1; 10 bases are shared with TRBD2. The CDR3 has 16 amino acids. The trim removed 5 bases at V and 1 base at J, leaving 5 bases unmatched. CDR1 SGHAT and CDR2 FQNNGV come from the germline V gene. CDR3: CASSTIAGGSYNEQFF. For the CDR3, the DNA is TGTGCCAGCAGCACCATAGCGGGAGGTTCCTACAATGAGCAGTTCTTC.

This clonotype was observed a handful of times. The CDR3 nucleotides are TGCGCCAGCAGTCAATCGTCGGAAGCGGGAGGGCACACCGGGGAGCTGTTTTTT. Translating it yields CASSQSSEAGGHTGELFF. The J gene is TRBJ2-2, the V gene TRBV23-1; 10 positions match TRBD2. TRBV23-1 is an ORF for which the function is uncertain. The CDR3 is 18 residues long. J was trimmed by 3 bases and V by 0 bases; bases with no gene match: 7.

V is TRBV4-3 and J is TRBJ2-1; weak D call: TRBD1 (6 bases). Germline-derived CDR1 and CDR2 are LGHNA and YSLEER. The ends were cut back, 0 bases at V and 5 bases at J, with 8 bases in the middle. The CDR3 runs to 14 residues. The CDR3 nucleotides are TGCGCCAGCAGCCAAGACTGGGGGCACAATGAGCAGTTCTTC. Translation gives CASSQDWGHNEQFF.

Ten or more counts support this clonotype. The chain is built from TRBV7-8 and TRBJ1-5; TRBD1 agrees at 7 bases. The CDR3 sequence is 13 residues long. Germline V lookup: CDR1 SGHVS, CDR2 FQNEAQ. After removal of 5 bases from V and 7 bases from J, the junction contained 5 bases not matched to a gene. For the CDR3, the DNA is TGTGCCAGCAGCCCCACAGGGGAACAGCCCCAGCATTTT. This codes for CASSPTGEQPQHF.

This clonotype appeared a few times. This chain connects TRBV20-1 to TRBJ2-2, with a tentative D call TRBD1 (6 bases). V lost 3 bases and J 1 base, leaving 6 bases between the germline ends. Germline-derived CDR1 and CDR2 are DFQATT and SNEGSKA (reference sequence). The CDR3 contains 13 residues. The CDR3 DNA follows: TGCAGTGCTAGGACAGGGAACACCGGGGAGCTGTTTTTT. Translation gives CSARTGNTGELFF.

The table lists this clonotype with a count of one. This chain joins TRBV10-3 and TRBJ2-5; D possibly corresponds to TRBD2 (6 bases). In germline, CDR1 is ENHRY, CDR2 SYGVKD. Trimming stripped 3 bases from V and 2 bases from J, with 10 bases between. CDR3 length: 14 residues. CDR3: CAISDGGGQETQYF. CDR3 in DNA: TGTGCCATCAGTGATGGGGGAGGTCAAGAGACCCAGTACTTC.

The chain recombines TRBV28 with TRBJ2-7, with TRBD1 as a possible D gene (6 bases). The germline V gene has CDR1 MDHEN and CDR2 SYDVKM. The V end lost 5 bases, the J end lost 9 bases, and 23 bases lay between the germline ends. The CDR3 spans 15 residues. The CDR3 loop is CASSNHDMATGGQYF. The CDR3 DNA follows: TGTGCCAGCAGTAATCATGACATGGCGACAGGCGGGCAGTACTTC. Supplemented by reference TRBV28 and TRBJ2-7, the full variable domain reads DVKVTQSSRYLVKRTGEKVFLECVQDMDHENMFWYRQDPGLGLRLIYFSYDVKMKEKGDIPEGYSVSREKKERFSLILESASTNQTSMYLCASSNHDMATGGQYFGPGTRLTVT.

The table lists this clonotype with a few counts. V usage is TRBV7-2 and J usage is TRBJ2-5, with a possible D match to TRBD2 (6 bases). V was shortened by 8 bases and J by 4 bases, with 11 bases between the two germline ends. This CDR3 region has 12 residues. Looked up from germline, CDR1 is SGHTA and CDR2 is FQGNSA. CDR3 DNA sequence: TGTGCCAGCTCATCGGGAGTAGAGACCCAGTACTTC. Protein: CASSSGVETQYF.

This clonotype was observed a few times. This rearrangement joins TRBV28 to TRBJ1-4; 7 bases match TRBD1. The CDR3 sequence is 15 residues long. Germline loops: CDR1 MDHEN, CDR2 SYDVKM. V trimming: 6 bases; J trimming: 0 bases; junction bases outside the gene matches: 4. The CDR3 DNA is TGTGCCAGCAGGCCCAGGGGGGCAACTAATGAAAAACTGTTTTTT. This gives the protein CASRPRGATNEKLFF.

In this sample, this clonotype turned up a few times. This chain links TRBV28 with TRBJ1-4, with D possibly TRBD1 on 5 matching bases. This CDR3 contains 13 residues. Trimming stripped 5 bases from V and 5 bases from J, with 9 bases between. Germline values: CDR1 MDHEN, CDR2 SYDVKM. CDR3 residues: CASSRQTNEKLFF. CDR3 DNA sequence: TGTGCCAGCAGTAGACAGACAAATGAAAAACTGTTTTTT.

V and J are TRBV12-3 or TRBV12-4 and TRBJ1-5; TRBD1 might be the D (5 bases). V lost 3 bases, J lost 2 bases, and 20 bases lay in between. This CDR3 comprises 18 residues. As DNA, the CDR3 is TGTGCCAGCAGTTTTGAGGCGGGGGGGATATTCGGCAATCAGCCCCAGCATTTT. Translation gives CASSFEAGGIFGNQPQHF.

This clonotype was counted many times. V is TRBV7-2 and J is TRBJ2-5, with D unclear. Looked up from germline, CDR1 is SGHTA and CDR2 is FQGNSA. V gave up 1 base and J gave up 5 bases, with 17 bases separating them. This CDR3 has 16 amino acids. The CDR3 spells CASSLVSSSIPETQYF. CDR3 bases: TGTGCCAGCAGCTTAGTCTCTTCGTCTATTCCGGAGACCCAGTACTTC.

Here the CDR3 DNA reads TGTGCCAGCAGCTGGAACGTCTATGGCTACACCTTC. Its translation is CASSWNVYGYTF. The genes are TRBV7-4 and TRBJ1-2; D gene ambiguous. V lost 4 bases and J lost 4, with 7 bases in between. The CDR3 contains 12 residues. Germline CDR1 SGHVT, CDR2 SQSDAQ. The complete variable domain, with remaining parts taken from reference TRBV7-4 and TRBJ1-2, reads GAGVSQSPRYKVAKRGRDVALRCDSISGHVTLYWYRQTLGQGSEVLTYSQSDAQRDKSGRPSGRFSAERPERSVSTLKIQRTEQGDSAVYLCASSWNVYGYTFGSGTRLTVV.

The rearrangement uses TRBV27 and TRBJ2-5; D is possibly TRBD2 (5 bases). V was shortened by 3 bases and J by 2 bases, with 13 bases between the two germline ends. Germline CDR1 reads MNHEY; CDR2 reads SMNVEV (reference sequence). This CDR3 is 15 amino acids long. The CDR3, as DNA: TGTGCCAGCAGTTTCTGGCAACTAGGTCAAGAGACCCAGTACTTC. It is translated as CASSFWQLGQETQYF.

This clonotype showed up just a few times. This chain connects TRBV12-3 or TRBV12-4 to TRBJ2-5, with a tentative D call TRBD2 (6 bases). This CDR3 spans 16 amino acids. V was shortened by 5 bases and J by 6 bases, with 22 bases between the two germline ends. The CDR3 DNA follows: TGTGCCAGCAGTAGGAGTTCGGCGGGAATAATTCAGACCCAGTACTTC. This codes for CASSRSSAGIIQTQYF.

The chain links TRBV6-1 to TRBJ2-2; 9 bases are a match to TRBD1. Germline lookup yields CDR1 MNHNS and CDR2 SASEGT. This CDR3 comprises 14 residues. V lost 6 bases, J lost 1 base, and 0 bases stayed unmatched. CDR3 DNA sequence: TGTGCCAGCAGGGGACAGGGGAACACCGGGGAGCTGTTTTTT. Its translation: CASRGQGNTGELFF.

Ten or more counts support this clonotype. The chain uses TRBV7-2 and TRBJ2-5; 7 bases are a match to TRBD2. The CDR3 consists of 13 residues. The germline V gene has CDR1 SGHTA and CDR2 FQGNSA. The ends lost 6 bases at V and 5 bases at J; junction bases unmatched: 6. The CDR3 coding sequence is TGTGCCAGCAGTCGGGGGGTTGGGGAGACCCAGTACTTC. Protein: CASSRGVGETQYF.

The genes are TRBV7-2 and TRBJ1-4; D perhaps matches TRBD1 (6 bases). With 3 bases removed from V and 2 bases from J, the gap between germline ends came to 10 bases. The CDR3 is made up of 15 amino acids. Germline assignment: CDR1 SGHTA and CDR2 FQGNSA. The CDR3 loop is CASSFTGRTNEKLFF. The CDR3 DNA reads TGTGCCAGCAGCTTTACAGGGCGTACTAATGAAAAACTGTTTTTT. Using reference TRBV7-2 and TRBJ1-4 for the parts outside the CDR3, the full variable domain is GAGVSQSPSNKVTEKGKDVELRCDPISGHTALYWYRQSLGQGLEFLIYFQGNSAPDKSGLPSDRFSAERTGGSVSTLTIQRTQQEDSAVYLCASSFTGRTNEKLFFGSGTQLSVL.

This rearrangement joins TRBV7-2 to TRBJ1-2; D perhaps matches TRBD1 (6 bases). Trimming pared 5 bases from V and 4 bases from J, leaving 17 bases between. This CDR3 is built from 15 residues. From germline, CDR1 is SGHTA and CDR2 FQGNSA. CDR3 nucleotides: TGTGCCAGCAGCGAGGGGGGGGGGTCGAGCTATGGCTACACCTTC. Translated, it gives CASSEGGGSSYGYTF.

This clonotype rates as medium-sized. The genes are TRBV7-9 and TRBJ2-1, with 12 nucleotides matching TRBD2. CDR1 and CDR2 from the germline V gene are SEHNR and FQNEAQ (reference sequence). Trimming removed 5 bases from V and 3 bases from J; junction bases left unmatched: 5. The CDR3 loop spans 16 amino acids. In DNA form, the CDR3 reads TGTGCCAGCAGCGTAATGGGACTAGCGGGCTACAATGAGCAGTTCTTC. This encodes CASSVMGLAGYNEQFF.

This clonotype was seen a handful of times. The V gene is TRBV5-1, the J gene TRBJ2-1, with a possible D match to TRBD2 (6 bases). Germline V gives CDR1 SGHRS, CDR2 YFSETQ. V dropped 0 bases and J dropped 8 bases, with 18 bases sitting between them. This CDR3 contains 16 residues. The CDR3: CASSLEGRGVGDEQFF. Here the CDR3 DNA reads TGCGCCAGCAGCTTGGAGGGCCGCGGGGTTGGGGATGAGCAGTTCTTC. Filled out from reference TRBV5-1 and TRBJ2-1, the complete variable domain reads KAGVTQTPRYLIKTRGQQVTLSCSPISGHRSVSWYQQTPGQGLQFLFEYFSETQRNKGNFPGRFSGRQFSNSRSEMNVSTLELGDSALYLCASSLEGRGVGDEQFFGPGTRLTVL.

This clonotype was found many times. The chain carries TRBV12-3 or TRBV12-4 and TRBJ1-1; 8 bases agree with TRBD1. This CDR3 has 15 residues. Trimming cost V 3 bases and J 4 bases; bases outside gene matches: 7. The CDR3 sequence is CASSFTPTGGTEAFF. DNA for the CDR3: TGTGCCAGCAGTTTTACCCCCACAGGGGGCACTGAAGCTTTCTTT.

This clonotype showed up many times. CDR3 residues: CASSLYPRTSGSNEQFF. CDR3 in DNA: TGCGCCAGCAGCTTGTACCCACGGACTAGCGGGAGCAATGAGCAGTTCTTC. The J gene is TRBJ2-1, the V gene TRBV5-1; 13 nucleotides line up with TRBD2. The CDR3 runs 17 residues. Germline V lookup: CDR1 SGHRS, CDR2 YFSETQ. J lost 6 bases, V lost 1 base, and 7 bases had no gene match.

DNA of the CDR3: TGCGCCAGCAGCGGGACAGGGTGGTCGAACACCGGGGAGCTGTTTTTT. This encodes CASSGTGWSNTGELFF. The rearrangement links TRBV10-1 to TRBJ2-2, with 9 nucleotides matching TRBD1. This CDR3 has 16 residues. V gave up 6 bases and J gave up 0 bases; unmatched junction bases: 5. Germline values: CDR1 WNHNN, CDR2 SYGVQD (reference sequence).

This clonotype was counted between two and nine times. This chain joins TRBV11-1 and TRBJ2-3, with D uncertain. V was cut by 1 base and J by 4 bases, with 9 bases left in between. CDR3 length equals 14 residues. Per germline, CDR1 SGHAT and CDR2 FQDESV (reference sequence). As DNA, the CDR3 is TGTGCCAGCAGCTTAGTGGGCGCCCCAGATACGCAGTATTTT. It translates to CASSLVGAPDTQYF.

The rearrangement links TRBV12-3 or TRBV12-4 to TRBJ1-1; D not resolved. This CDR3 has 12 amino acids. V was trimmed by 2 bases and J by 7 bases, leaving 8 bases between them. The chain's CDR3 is CASSLTGSEAFF. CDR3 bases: TGTGCCAGCAGTTTAACGGGTAGTGAAGCTTTCTTT.

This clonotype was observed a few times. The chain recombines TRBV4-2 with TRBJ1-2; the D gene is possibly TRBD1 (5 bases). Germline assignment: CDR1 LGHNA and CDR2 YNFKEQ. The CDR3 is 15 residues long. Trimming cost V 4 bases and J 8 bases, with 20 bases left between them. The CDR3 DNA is TGTGCCAGCAGCCCCAGGGTGGGAGATATAGACGGCTACACCTTC. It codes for CASSPRVGDIDGYTF.

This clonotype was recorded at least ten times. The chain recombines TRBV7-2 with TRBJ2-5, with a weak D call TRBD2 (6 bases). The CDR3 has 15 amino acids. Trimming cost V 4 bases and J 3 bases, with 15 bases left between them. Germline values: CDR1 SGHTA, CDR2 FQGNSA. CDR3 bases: TGTGCCAGCAGCTGGGGGGAGAGCTTCGAAGAGACCCAGTACTTC. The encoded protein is CASSWGESFEETQYF.

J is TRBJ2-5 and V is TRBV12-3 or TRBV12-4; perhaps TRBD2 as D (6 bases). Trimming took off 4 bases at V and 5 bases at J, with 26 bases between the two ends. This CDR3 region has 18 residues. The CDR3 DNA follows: TGTGCCAGCAGTTCGCTTTTGGGAGGCCTCGGCGGGAAGGAGACCCAGTACTTC. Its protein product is CASSSLLGGLGGKETQYF.

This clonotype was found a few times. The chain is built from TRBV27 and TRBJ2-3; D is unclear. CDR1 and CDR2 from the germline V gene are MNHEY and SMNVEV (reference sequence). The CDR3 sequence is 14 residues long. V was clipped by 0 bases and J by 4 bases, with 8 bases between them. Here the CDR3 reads CASSLSDVADTQYF. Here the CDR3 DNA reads TGTGCCAGCAGTTTATCGGATGTCGCAGATACGCAGTATTTT.